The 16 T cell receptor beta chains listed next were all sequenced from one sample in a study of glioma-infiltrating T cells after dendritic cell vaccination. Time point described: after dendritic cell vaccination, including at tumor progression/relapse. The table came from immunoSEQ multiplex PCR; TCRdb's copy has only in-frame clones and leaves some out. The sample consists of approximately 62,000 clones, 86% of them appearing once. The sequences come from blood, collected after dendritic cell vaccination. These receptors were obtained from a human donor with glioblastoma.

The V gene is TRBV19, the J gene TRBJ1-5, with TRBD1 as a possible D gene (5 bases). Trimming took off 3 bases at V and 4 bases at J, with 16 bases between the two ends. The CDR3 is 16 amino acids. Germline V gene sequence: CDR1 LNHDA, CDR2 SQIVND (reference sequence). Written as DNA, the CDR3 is TGTGCCAGTAGTATCCTCCAACGGGCAGGGAATCAGCCCCAGCATTTT. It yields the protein CASSILQRAGNQPQHF. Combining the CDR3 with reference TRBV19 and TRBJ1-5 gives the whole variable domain DGGITQSPKYLFRKEGQNVTLSCEQNLNHDAMYWYRQDPGQGLRLIYYSQIVNDFQKGDIAEGYSVSREKKESFPLTVTSAQKNPTAFYLCASSILQRAGNQPQHFGDGTRLSIL.

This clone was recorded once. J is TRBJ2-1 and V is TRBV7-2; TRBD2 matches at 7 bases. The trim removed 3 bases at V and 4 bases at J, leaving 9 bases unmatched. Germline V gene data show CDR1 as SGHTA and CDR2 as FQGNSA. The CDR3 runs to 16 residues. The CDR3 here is CASSFVPAGPYNEQFF. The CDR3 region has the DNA TGTGCCAGCAGCTTTGTCCCAGCGGGACCTTACAATGAGCAGTTCTTC.

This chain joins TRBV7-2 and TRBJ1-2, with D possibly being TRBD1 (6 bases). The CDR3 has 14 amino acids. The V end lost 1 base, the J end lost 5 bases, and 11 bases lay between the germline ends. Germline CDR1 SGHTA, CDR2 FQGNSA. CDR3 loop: CASSLGQGRYGYTF. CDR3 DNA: TGTGCCAGCAGCTTAGGGCAGGGGCGTTATGGCTACACCTTC.

CDR3 sequence reads: CASRGQRPASSNQPQHF. DNA for the CDR3: TGTGCCAGCAGGGGACAACGCCCCGCTTCTAGCAATCAGCCCCAGCATTTT. This chain links TRBV2 with TRBJ1-5; possibly TRBD1 for D (6 bases). The CDR3 is 17 residues long. CDR1 and CDR2 from the germline V gene are SNHLY and FYNNEI. The ends were cut back, 6 bases at V and 0 bases at J, with 18 bases in the middle.

CDR3 residues: CASSLGQLSTNEKLFF. CDR3 in DNA: TGTGCCAGCAGCTTGGGGCAGCTCTCAACTAATGAAAAACTGTTTTTT. This chain uses TRBV7-8 with TRBJ1-4; possible D gene TRBD1, 5 bases. This CDR3 has 16 residues. From germline, CDR1 is SGHVS and CDR2 FQNEAQ. Trimming pared 3 bases from V and 0 bases from J, leaving 11 bases between.

CDR3 residues: CASSIPRASGSYNEQFF. The CDR3 DNA follows: TGTGCCAGCAGTATCCCCCGCGCTAGCGGGAGTTACAATGAGCAGTTCTTC. The J gene is TRBJ2-1, the V gene TRBV27, with 10 nucleotides matching TRBD2. Germline trimming cut 5 bases from V and 4 bases from J; bases unmatched to any gene: 11. The germline CDR1 and CDR2 sequences are MNHEY and SMNVEV (reference sequence). This CDR3 is built from 17 residues.

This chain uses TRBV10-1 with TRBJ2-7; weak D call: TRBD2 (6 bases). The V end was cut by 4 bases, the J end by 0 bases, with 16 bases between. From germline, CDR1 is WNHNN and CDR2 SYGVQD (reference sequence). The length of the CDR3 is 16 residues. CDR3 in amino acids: CASSGVRGLSSYEQYF. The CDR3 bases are TGCGCCAGCAGTGGGGTTCGGGGGTTGAGCTCCTACGAGCAGTACTTC.

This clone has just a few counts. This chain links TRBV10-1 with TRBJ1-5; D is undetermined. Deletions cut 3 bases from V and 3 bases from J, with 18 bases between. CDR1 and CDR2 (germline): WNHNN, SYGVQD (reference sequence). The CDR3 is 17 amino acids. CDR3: CASSDFEYRGNNQPQHF. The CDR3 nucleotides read TGCGCCAGCAGTGATTTCGAGTACAGAGGGAACAATCAGCCCCAGCATTTT.

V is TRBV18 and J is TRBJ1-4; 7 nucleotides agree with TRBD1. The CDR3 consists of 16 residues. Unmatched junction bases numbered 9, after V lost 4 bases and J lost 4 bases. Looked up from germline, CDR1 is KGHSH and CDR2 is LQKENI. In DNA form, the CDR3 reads TGTGCCAGCTCACTGGCGCGACAGGGCGGTAATGAAAAACTGTTTTTT. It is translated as CASSLARQGGNEKLFF.

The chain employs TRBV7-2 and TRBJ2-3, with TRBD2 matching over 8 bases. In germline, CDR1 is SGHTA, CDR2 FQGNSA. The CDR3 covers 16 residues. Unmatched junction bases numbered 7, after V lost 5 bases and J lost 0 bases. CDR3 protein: CASSLDSGVSTDTQYF. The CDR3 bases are TGTGCCAGCAGCCTTGATAGCGGGGTTAGCACAGATACGCAGTATTTT.

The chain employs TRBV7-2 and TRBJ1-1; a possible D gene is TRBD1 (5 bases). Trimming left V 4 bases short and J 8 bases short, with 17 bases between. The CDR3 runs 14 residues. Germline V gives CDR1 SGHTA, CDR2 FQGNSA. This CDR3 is CASSWGGWAPEAFF. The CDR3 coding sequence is TGTGCCAGCAGCTGGGGGGGATGGGCGCCAGAAGCTTTCTTT.

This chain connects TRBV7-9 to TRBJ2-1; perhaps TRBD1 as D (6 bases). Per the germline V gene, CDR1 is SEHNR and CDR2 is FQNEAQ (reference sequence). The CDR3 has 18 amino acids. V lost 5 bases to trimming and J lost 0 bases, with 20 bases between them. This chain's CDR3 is CASSTQGRGMSSYNEQFF. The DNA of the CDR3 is TGTGCCAGCAGCACCCAAGGCAGGGGCATGAGCTCCTACAATGAGCAGTTCTTC.

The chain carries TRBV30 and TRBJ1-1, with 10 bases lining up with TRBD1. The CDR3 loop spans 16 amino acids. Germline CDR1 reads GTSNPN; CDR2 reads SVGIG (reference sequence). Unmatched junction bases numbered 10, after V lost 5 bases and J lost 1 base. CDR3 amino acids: CAWVGTGAVGNTEAFF. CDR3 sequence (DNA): TGTGCCTGGGTGGGGACAGGGGCTGTGGGGAACACTGAAGCTTTCTTT.

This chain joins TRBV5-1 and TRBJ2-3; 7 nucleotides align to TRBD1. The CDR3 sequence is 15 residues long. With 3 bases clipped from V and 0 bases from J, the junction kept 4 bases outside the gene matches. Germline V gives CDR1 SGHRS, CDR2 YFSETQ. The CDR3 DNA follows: TGCGCCAGCAGCTCGGGACAGCATAGCACAGATACGCAGTATTTT. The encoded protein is CASSSGQHSTDTQYF.

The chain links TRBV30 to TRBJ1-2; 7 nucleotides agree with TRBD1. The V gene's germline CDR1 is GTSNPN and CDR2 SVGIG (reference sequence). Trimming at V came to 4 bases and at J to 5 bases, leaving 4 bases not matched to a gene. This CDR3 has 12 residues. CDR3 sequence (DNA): TGTGCCTGGACCGACAGGGCTTATGGCTACACCTTC. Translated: CAWTDRAYGYTF.

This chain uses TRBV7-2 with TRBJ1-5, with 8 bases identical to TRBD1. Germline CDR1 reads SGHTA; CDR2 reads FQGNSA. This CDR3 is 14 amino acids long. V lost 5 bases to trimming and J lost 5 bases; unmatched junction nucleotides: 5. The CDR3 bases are TGTGCCAGCAGCCCCAGACAGGGGCATCAGCCCCAGCATTTT. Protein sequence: CASSPRQGHQPQHF. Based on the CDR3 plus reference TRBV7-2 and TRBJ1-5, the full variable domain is GAGVSQSPSNKVTEKGKDVELRCDPISGHTALYWYRQSLGQGLEFLIYFQGNSAPDKSGLPSDRFSAERTGGSVSTLTIQRTQQEDSAVYLCASSPRQGHQPQHFGDGTRLSIL.